The 13 T cell receptor beta chains presented below share a single source sample, sequenced in a study of blood T cells in healthy people across ages. A second PCR, run for roughly 7 to 12 cycles, used a sample-barcoded 5' primer plus a J-beta primer mix. A single record per CDR3 protein comes from TCRdb applying MiXCR to the 5' RACE reads. This sample has roughly 410,000 distinct CDR3 sequences, with about 55% found just once. The sample was blood. The receptors here all came from a man in his sixties in good health.

This rearrangement joins TRBV6-5 to TRBJ2-7; TRBD1 agrees at 10 bases. The CDR3 loop spans 15 amino acids. Germline CDR1 MNHEY, CDR2 SVGAGI. With V trimmed by 7 bases and J by 1 base, 7 bases remained unmatched. CDR3 nucleotides: TGTGCCAGCATGCCCCGGGACAGGGGATCCTACGAGCAGTACTTC. Translation gives CASMPRDRGSYEQYF.

The sample holds many counts of this clonotype. V gene TRBV20-1 combines with J gene TRBJ2-7; D is perhaps TRBD1 (6 bases). Germline loops: CDR1 DFQATT, CDR2 SNEGSKA (reference sequence). V dropped 6 bases and J dropped 8 bases, with 11 bases sitting between them. There are 10 residues in the CDR3. The CDR3 spells CSATDRKQYF. CDR3 DNA: TGCAGTGCCACGGACAGAAAGCAGTACTTC.

This clonotype was detected a few times. J is TRBJ1-2 and V is TRBV12-3 or TRBV12-4, with D uncertain. The CDR3 has 14 amino acids. Trimming cost V 1 base and J 6 bases, with 12 bases left between them. DNA of the CDR3: TGTGCCAGCAGTTTAGTGTCGGGGTACGATGGCTACACCTTC. As protein: CASSLVSGYDGYTF.

V usage is TRBV3-1 and J usage is TRBJ2-1; D gene unclear. Trimming stripped 0 bases from V and 15 bases from J, with 21 bases between. The CDR3 is made up of 15 amino acids. Germline-derived CDR1 and CDR2 are LGHDT and YNNKEL (reference sequence). The CDR3 nucleotides read TGTGCCAGCAGCCAAGATATTAACTCAGCGAGAGAAGGGTTCTTC. Residues: CASSQDINSAREGFF.

The chain carries TRBV15 and TRBJ1-6; the D gene is possibly TRBD1 (5 bases). The CDR3 extends over 13 amino acids. Trimming left V 3 bases short and J 7 bases short, with 7 bases between. Germline loops: CDR1 LNHNV, CDR2 YYDKDF (reference sequence). The DNA of the CDR3 is TGTGCCACCAGCAGGGGACGAAATTCACCCCTCCACTTT. The encoded protein is CATSRGRNSPLHF.

This clonotype turned up a few times. The chain employs TRBV12-3 or TRBV12-4 and TRBJ2-1; 14 nucleotides agree with TRBD2. J was trimmed by 3 bases and V by 7 bases; bases with no gene match: 14. CDR3 length equals 19 residues. CDR3 sequence reads: CASILRDGTSGGRYNEQFF. Written as DNA, the CDR3 is TGTGCCAGCATCCTCAGGGATGGGACTAGCGGGGGTCGCTACAATGAGCAGTTCTTC.

This clonotype was seen a single time. The rearrangement uses TRBV20-1 and TRBJ2-7; 11 bases agree with TRBD2. Unmatched junction bases numbered 6, after V lost 5 bases and J lost 3 bases. The length of the CDR3 is 14 residues. Germline CDR1 DFQATT, CDR2 SNEGSKA (reference sequence). CDR3 sequence reads: CSAHTSGSGYEQYF. In DNA, the CDR3 is TGCAGTGCTCATACTAGCGGGAGCGGCTACGAGCAGTACTTC.

This clonotype was observed a few times. The rearrangement joins TRBV29-1 to TRBJ2-2, with 7 bases fitting TRBD2. Per the germline V gene, CDR1 is SQVTM and CDR2 is ANQGSEA. The CDR3 is 15 residues long. The junction had 9 bases not matched to a gene; V was cut back by 6 bases and J by 2 bases. This CDR3 reads CSVPLGLLNTGELFF. CDR3 bases: TGCAGCGTACCCCTGGGACTACTCAACACCGGGGAGCTGTTTTTT.

V gene TRBV28 combines with J gene TRBJ1-2; a possible D gene is TRBD1 (6 bases). The length of the CDR3 is 13 residues. Germline CDR1 is MDHEN and CDR2 is SYDVKM. V dropped 8 bases and J dropped 4 bases, with 14 bases sitting between them. The CDR3: CASGGQILYGYTF. CDR3 DNA sequence: TGTGCCAGCGGCGGACAGATTCTCTATGGCTACACCTTC.

This clonotype came up a few times. The chain employs TRBV6-1 and TRBJ2-7, with 8 bases fitting TRBD2. With V trimmed by 5 bases and J by 0 bases, 12 bases remained unmatched. There are 17 residues in the CDR3. Germline V gene sequence: CDR1 MNHNS, CDR2 SASEGT. The CDR3 region is CASSSAHVAGISYEQYF. The CDR3 nucleotides are TGTGCCAGCAGTAGTGCCCATGTAGCGGGGATCTCCTACGAGCAGTACTTC.

The gene calls are TRBV14 and TRBJ2-3; perhaps TRBD2 as D (5 bases). CDR1 is SGHDN, CDR2 FVKESK, per germline. This CDR3 has 16 residues. With 0 bases removed from V and 0 bases from J, the gap between germline ends came to 10 bases. CDR3 DNA: TGTGCCAGCAGCCAAGATCTTAGCGAGAGCACAGATACGCAGTATTTT. Protein: CASSQDLSESTDTQYF. The variable domain in full, with the rest retrieved from reference TRBV14 and TRBJ2-3, is EAGVTQFPSHSVIEKGQTVTLRCDPISGHDNLYWYRRVMGKEIKFLLHFVKESKQDESGMPNNRFLAERTGGTYSTLKVQPAELEDSGVYFCASSQDLSESTDTQYFGPGTRLTVL.

In DNA form, the CDR3 reads TGTGCCAGCAGCTACTCCGGGACCGTGAGCTCTGGGGCCAACGTCCTGACTTTC. Residues: CASSYSGTVSSGANVLTF. The gene calls are TRBV7-3 and TRBJ2-6, with D tentatively TRBD1 or TRBD2 (5 bases each). The germline CDR1 and CDR2 sequences are SGHTA and FQGTGA. V lost 4 bases to trimming and J lost 0 bases, with 16 bases between them. The CDR3 sequence is 18 residues long.

The V and J genes are TRBV10-3 and TRBJ2-3; no firm D call. CDR1 is ENHRY, CDR2 SYGVKD, per germline. The V end was cut by 4 bases, the J end by 0 bases, with 5 bases between. The CDR3 covers 13 residues. The CDR3 sequence: CAISVDSTDTQYF. CDR3 coding DNA: TGTGCCATCAGTGTTGATAGCACAGATACGCAGTATTTT.